The count of the clone carrying this T cell receptor (beta chain) is one. Its matching antigen is unknown. The PCR employed 60 Vbeta primers together with 13 Jbeta primers. TCRdb's table, derived via immunoSEQ multiplex PCR, lists solely in-frame clones and lacks some. The sample yields around 98,000 clones, roughly four fifths seen once. The data belong to a study of cytomegalovirus exposure and HLA in healthy donors. Study at large: When fewer than 400 donors were genotyped, approximately 80% of them were found to fall in the Caucasian-associated ancestry cluster. Overall study findings and caveats: As a later analysis revealed, the rate of TCR association differed by HLA locus, with DRB1 most and HLA-C fewest. Accurate HLA-A and HLA-B prediction from TCR beta sequences was reported for most subjects.

This CDR3 spans 14 amino acids. CDR1 and CDR2 from the germline V gene are SEHNR and FQNEAQ (reference sequence). The junction had 2 bases not matched to a gene; V was cut back by 5 bases and J by 9 bases. Sequences were obtained from PBMCs. The sequence was collected from a human donor in good health. The chain joins TRBV7-9 to TRBJ1-6, with TRBD1 matching 12 bases. The CDR3 DNA reads TGTGCCAGCAGCCGGGGACAGGGGGCTTCACCCCTCCACTTT. Protein: CASSRGQGASPLHF.